The clone carrying this T cell receptor beta chain occurred once. Its specificity is not known. The data originate from a study of early T cells in non-severe SARS-CoV-2 infection. Background on the study: Sequencing was performed on bulk RNA from unsorted whole blood, leaving chains unpaired.

A single record per CDR3 protein comes from TCRdb applying MiXCR to the 5' RACE reads. Of under 140,000 distinct CDR3 sequences listed, approximately 12% are singletons. General study points: Anti-spike CD8 responses were favored in VDJdb matching, and private and CD4 specificities were missed.

The sample was whole blood, taken at baseline. The clonotype originates from an adult who was a healthcare worker with PCR-confirmed SARS-CoV-2 infection or an uninfected control (not recorded which).

The CDR3 region is CSAREPNQPQHF. Here the CDR3 DNA reads TGCAGTGCTAGAGAGCCAAATCAGCCCCAGCATTTT. The chain has TRBV20-1 and TRBJ1-5, with D uncertain. Germline CDR1 reads DFQATT; CDR2 reads SNEGSKA (reference sequence). The CDR3 totals 12 residues. Trimming stripped 0 bases from V and 4 bases from J, with 4 bases between.